This T cell receptor beta chain appears in the sequencing data of a study of cytomegalovirus exposure and HLA in healthy donors. Whole-study context: The use of the same platform for the approximately 130 validation repertoires and the 550 to 850 first-cohort repertoires was reported by a later analysis.

Here immunoSEQ multiplex PCR was the method, and the copy in TCRdb shows in-frame clones only, minus some. Of 65,000 to 80,000 clones in the sample, approximately 95% are singletons; the top ten hold roughly 2%. On this clone: Its specificity is unknown.

Study results and limitations: Most TCRs appeared rarely, but some public TCRs recurred in many donors. First-cohort TCR clusters tended to co-occur in the roughly 130 validation repertoires, a later analysis found. The authors listed 150 to 200 TCR beta chains as cytomegalovirus-associated.

The CDR3 covers 15 residues. V trimming: 3 bases; J trimming: 3 bases; junction bases outside the gene matches: 7. Germline-derived CDR1 and CDR2 are ENHRY and SYGVKD. This sequence joins TRBV10-3 and TRBJ2-7; 8 bases are a match to TRBD1. Source material: PBMCs. This receptor was obtained from a woman between 18 and 29 years old in good health and CMV-seronegative. The CDR3 DNA reads TGTGCCATCAGTGACTCCAGACAGGGGAACTACGAGCAGTACTTC. It codes for CAISDSRQGNYEQYF.